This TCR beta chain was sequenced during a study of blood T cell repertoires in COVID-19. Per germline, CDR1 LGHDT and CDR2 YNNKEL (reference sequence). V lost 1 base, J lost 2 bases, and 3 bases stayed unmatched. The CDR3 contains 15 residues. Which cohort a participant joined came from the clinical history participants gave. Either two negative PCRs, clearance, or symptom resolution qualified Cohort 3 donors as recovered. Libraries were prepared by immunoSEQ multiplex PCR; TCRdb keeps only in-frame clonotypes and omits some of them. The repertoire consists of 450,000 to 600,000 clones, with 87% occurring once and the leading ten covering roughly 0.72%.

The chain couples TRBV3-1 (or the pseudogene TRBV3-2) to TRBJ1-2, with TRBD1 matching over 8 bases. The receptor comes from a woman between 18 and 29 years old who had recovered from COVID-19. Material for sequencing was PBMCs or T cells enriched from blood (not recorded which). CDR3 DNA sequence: TGTGCCAGCAGCCAAGGGACAGGGTCCAACTATGGCTACACCTTC. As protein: CASSQGTGSNYGYTF.